What follows is one T cell receptor (beta chain) and its context. Only one count was recorded for this clone. Its antigen target is currently unknown. There are no base qualities to consult, and no much larger clone falls within one base. To sequence the TCRbeta CDR3 region, genomic DNA was isolated from the sorted cells. TCRbeta CDR3 regions were sequenced using the immunoSEQ Assay. The immuneACCESS repertoire file appears here via TCRdb, limited to in-frame rearrangements. These files lack a portion of the clones; in checked studies, under half of the deficit traces to unresolved V genes, and the cause of the others is not known. Counted in this sample were roughly 34,000 clones; approximately 89% of them appeared once. The leading ten clones occupy roughly 0.92% of the sample. Patients with autoimmune disease history or receiving systemic immunosuppression were excluded from the trial. Peripheral blood for TCR sequencing was collected from all dose cohorts at baseline, on cycle 4 day 1, and on cycle 7 day 1. Samples were obtained from an open-label, multicenter, first-in-human phase I dose-escalation trial of ivuxolimab. Adults with locally advanced or metastatic melanoma, renal cell carcinoma, hepatocellular carcinoma or head and neck squamous cell carcinoma were enrolled in the trial. Before TCR sequencing, CD4+ and CD8+ T cells were separately sorted from peripheral blood.

This entry is derived from a study of OX40 agonist ivuxolimab in advanced cancers. At the level of the whole study: Ivuxolimab, which targeted the costimulatory receptor OX40 (CD134), was an agonistic, fully human IgG2 monoclonal antibody. Intravenous ivuxolimab was administered to patients every 2 weeks at six dose levels: 0.01, 0.1, 0.3, 1.5, 3 and 10 mg/kg. Among the 50 to 55 dose-escalation patients, some 20 had hepatocellular carcinoma, around 15 melanoma, 9 renal cell carcinoma and 9 head and neck cancer. In the dose-escalation cohort, 70% to 90% of patients were male, and the mean age was 60 years with a range of roughly 20 to 79. Prior anti-PD-1, anti-PD-L1 or anti-CTLA-4 therapy was permitted, and 40% of dose-escalation patients had received checkpoint inhibitors. Three dose-escalation patients achieved partial responses, one with hepatocellular carcinoma and two with cutaneous melanoma. Peripheral TCRbeta sequencing was intended to test whether TCR sequence diversity was altered and clonal T-cell expansion was caused by ivuxolimab. The monotherapy dose-escalation portion (N ≈ 55 patients) of the phase I ivuxolimab trial is reported in the paper.

The germline V gene yields KGHSH for CDR1 and LQKENI for CDR2. The CDR3 runs 13 residues from the cysteine to the phenylalanine. Just CDR3 DNA is preserved here, 39 bases in frame from base 1. Summary of the overall study and its limitations: Partial responders in the 0.1-3.0 mg/kg groups had among the lowest normalized peripheral clonal expansion, especially among CD8+ T cells. Low levels of normalized T-cell clonal expansion were also seen in some patients who did not respond. On average, CD8+ T cells showed more expanded clones than CD4+ T cells after ivuxolimab. The antigen specificity of the clonally expanded peripheral T cells was not determined. At doses of 0.1 to 3.0 mg/kg, clonal expansion of both CD4+ and CD8+ T cells in blood was seen between baseline and week 6.

The sample in question was CD4+ or CD8+ T cells sorted from blood, obtained in a trial of the OX40 agonist ivuxolimab. The sequence was obtained from an adult with an advanced solid tumor such as melanoma, head and neck, liver or kidney cancer. This chain is built from TRBV18 and TRBJ2-5, with no reliable assignment of the D segment. The DNA end lines up better with TRBJ2-7; the J call may be wrong. The nucleotide sequence is given as TGTGCCAGCTCACCACTTGAACCCGGCGAGCAGTACTTC. Its translation reads: CASSPLEPGEQYF.